This TCR beta chain was captured in a study of T cells after yellow fever vaccination. Trimming stripped 3 bases from V and 2 bases from J, with 13 bases between. This CDR3 comprises 15 residues. CDR1 and CDR2 (germline): SEHNR, FQNEAQ (reference sequence). General study results and limits: Weaker, the secondary response had a peak occurring faster, on day 5 versus 15.

TCRdb ran MiXCR on the 5' RACE reads and lists one entry per CDR3 protein. The data contain 150,000 or so distinct CDR3 sequences, under 7.5% of them singletons. This clonotype came up many times. The target antigen is unknown. The chain carries TRBV7-9 and TRBJ1-1; no reliable D call. The sample was CD4+ T cells sorted from PBMCs, taken 5 to 6 days after the first yellow fever vaccination. This clonotype was sampled from a man aged 18 to 30 who received the YFV17D yellow fever vaccine. The CDR3 protein is CASSLAGGPNTEAFF. CDR3 DNA: TGTGCCAGCAGCTTGGCCGGTGGCCCCAACACTGAAGCTTTCTTT.